This entry lists 23 T cell receptor beta chains sequenced from one sample in a study of cytomegalovirus exposure and HLA in healthy donors. Primers for the PCR totalled 60 Vbeta and 13 Jbeta. Measured with immunoSEQ multiplex PCR; TCRdb has only the in-frame clones, and not every one. This sample has about 140,000 clones, with 70% to 85% found just once. The sample consisted of PBMCs. The receptors were sampled from a male donor in good health and CMV-seronegative.

The chain recombines TRBV11-3 with TRBJ2-7; possibly TRBD1 for D (6 bases). Germline V gene data show CDR1 as SGHNT and CDR2 as YENEEA. V was pared by 2 bases and J by 3 bases, with 14 bases between. This CDR3 is 15 amino acids long. The CDR3 nucleotides read TGTGCCAGCAGCTTATTGTCAGGGGACGGCTACGAGCAGTACTTC. As protein: CASSLLSGDGYEQYF.

J is TRBJ1-5 and V is TRBV28, with TRBD1 identical over 7 bases. Germline CDR1 and CDR2: MDHEN and SYDVKM. The CDR3 runs 16 residues. V lost 6 bases and J lost 4; bases outside the gene matches: 12. CDR3 DNA sequence: TGTGCCAGCAGCCCCAAGACAGGGAGGAAAAATCAGCCCCAGCATTTT. This gives the protein CASSPKTGRKNQPQHF. Full variable domain (rest looked up from reference TRBV28 and TRBJ1-5): DVKVTQSSRYLVKRTGEKVFLECVQDMDHENMFWYRQDPGLGLRLIYFSYDVKMKEKGDIPEGYSVSREKKERFSLILESASTNQTSMYLCASSPKTGRKNQPQHFGDGTRLSIL.

The V and J genes are TRBV30 and TRBJ1-5; D is ambiguous. This CDR3 is built from 14 residues. The germline V gene has CDR1 GTSNPN and CDR2 SVGIG (reference sequence). With 2 bases removed from V and 0 bases from J, the gap between germline ends came to 8 bases. In DNA form, the CDR3 reads TGTGCCTGGAGTCCAGATAATAGCAATCAGCCCCAGCATTTT. This codes for CAWSPDNSNQPQHF.

The rearrangement links TRBV6-5 to TRBJ1-2; the D gene is possibly TRBD1 (5 bases). Looked up from germline, CDR1 is MNHEY and CDR2 is SVGAGI. The length of the CDR3 is 16 residues. V shed 4 bases and J shed 4 bases, with 19 bases lying between them. CDR3 bases: TGTGCCAGCAGTTCCCCATGGGGCCTCGGACCCTATGGCTACACCTTC. Translation: CASSSPWGLGPYGYTF.

The table lists this clone with a count of one. This chain joins TRBV7-2 and TRBJ1-6, with TRBD1 identical over 12 bases. Germline V gene sequence: CDR1 SGHTA, CDR2 FQGNSA. The length of the CDR3 is 16 residues. With 3 bases clipped from V and 10 bases from J, the junction kept 7 bases outside the gene matches. The CDR3 DNA follows: TGTGCCAGCAGCTTCCCGGGACAGGGGGCTCGGTCACCCCTCCACTTT. Encoded protein: CASSFPGQGARSPLHF.

Worth noting for this clone: Other DNA sequences within the sample encode an identical CDR3. The chain uses TRBV2 and TRBJ2-5; 8 bases match TRBD2. The CDR3 consists of 16 residues. Per germline, CDR1 SNHLY and CDR2 FYNNEI. V was clipped by 1 base and J by 2 bases; unmatched bases: 6. The CDR3 DNA reads as TGTGCCAGCAGTGAAGGGATCAGCGGGGGACAAGAGACCCAGTACTTC. Translated: CASSEGISGGQETQYF.

The J gene is TRBJ1-1, the V gene TRBV7-9; TRBD1 matches 7 bases. CDR3 size: 15 residues. Germline lookup yields CDR1 SEHNR and CDR2 FQNEAQ (reference sequence). After removal of 5 bases from V and 5 bases from J, the junction contained 11 bases not matched to a gene. CDR3 loop: CASSAREGARTEAFF. CDR3 in DNA: TGTGCCAGCAGCGCCCGAGAGGGGGCGCGAACTGAAGCTTTCTTT.

This clone was observed a single time. The rearrangement joins TRBV5-1 to TRBJ2-7, with D maybe TRBD2 (6 bases). CDR3 length: 15 amino acids. Trimming pared 3 bases from V and 6 bases from J, leaving 19 bases between. The germline V gene has CDR1 SGHRS and CDR2 YFSETQ. The CDR3 DNA follows: TGCGCCAGCAGCTCCCGACCTGGGGGAGGATCCGAGCAGTACTTC. This codes for CASSSRPGGGSEQYF.

The chain uses TRBV5-4 and TRBJ1-2; TRBD1 might be the D (5 bases). V was clipped by 4 bases and J by 0 bases, with 16 bases between them. Germline CDR1 and CDR2: SGHNT and YYREEE (reference sequence). There are 16 residues in the CDR3. CDR3: CASSNTDTASNYGYTF. Here the CDR3 DNA reads TGTGCCAGCAGCAACACGGACACAGCCTCTAACTATGGCTACACCTTC.

The V and J genes are TRBV4-2 and TRBJ2-3; 11 bases are shared with TRBD2. CDR1 and CDR2 (germline): LGHNA, YNFKEQ. CDR3 size: 20 residues. The V and J ends lost 4 bases and 0 bases, in that order; junction bases with no gene match: 15. The CDR3 sequence: CASSRKSATSGTLSTDTQYF. CDR3 nucleotide sequence: TGTGCCAGCAGCCGAAAAAGCGCGACTAGCGGGACACTTAGCACAGATACGCAGTATTTT.

The V gene is TRBV29-1, the J gene TRBJ1-1, with 7 bases aligning to TRBD1. Looked up from germline, CDR1 is SQVTM and CDR2 is ANQGSEA. J lost 3 bases, V lost 7 bases, and 5 bases had no gene match. The CDR3 is 12 residues long. The CDR3 nucleotides read TGCAGCGCCAACAGGGGTGACACTGAAGCTTTCTTT. It codes for CSANRGDTEAFF.

The chain recombines TRBV27 with TRBJ1-1; D is uncertain. V was trimmed by 2 bases and J by 0 bases, leaving 16 bases between them. The CDR3 has 17 amino acids. Per germline, CDR1 MNHEY and CDR2 SMNVEV (reference sequence). CDR3 coding DNA: TGTGCCAGCAGTTTAACCAGGAAACACCTCATGAACACTGAAGCTTTCTTT. This codes for CASSLTRKHLMNTEAFF.

The chain employs TRBV6-5 and TRBJ2-7; 7 bases map to TRBD1. Looked up from germline, CDR1 is MNHEY and CDR2 is SVGAGI. Trimming at V came to 5 bases and at J to 0 bases, leaving 7 bases not matched to a gene. CDR3 size: 15 residues. This CDR3 reads CASSGQAFSSYEQYF. The CDR3 DNA is TGTGCCAGCAGTGGACAGGCCTTTAGCTCCTACGAGCAGTACTTC.

A single count supports this clone. V and J are TRBV5-6 and TRBJ2-1; TRBD1 might be the D (6 bases). The V end lost 2 bases, the J end lost 5 bases, and 14 bases lay between the germline ends. CDR1 is SGHDT and CDR2 is YYEEEE in the germline V gene. CDR3 size: 15 residues. CDR3 DNA: TGTGCCAGCAGCTTTACCGGGACACAAAACAATGAGCAGTTCTTC. It is translated as CASSFTGTQNNEQFF.

The rearrangement joins TRBV29-1 to TRBJ1-2, with 9 bases matching TRBD1. CDR1 is SQVTM and CDR2 is ANQGSEA in the germline V gene. CDR3 length: 14 amino acids. V was pared by 6 bases and J by 4 bases, with 9 bases of the junction left unmatched. Here the CDR3 reads CSVTTGGAGYGYTF. The CDR3 DNA reads as TGCAGCGTAACTACAGGGGGCGCGGGCTATGGCTACACCTTC.

J is TRBJ2-7 and V is TRBV7-2, with TRBD2 matching 7 bases. The CDR3 covers 15 residues. V lost 1 base to trimming and J lost 3 bases; unmatched junction nucleotides: 6. Germline CDR1 is SGHTA and CDR2 is FQGNSA. CDR3 in amino acids: CASSLVVSGYYEQYF. The CDR3 DNA reads TGTGCCAGCAGCTTAGTGGTTAGCGGGTACTACGAGCAGTACTTC.

With regard to this clone: One end of the junction varies from germline; a read error may be responsible. V gene TRBV23-1 combines with J gene TRBJ2-7, with D perhaps matching TRBD1 (5 bases). TRBV23-1 is identified as an open reading frame with a role that is uncertain. This CDR3 comprises 15 residues. The CDR3 bases are TGCGCCAGCAGTCCCCTACTCCCCCAGGGCTACGGGCAGTACTTC. This codes for CASSPLLPQGYGQYF.

The chain combines TRBV18 with TRBJ2-5; 11 bases map to TRBD1. The DNA end is a closer match to TRBJ2-7, so the J assignment may be wrong. There are 14 residues in the CDR3. Germline V lookup: CDR1 KGHSH, CDR2 LQKENI. The CDR3 nucleotides are TGTGCCAGCTCACGGGGACAGGGGGCCTACGAGCAGTACTTC. It yields the protein CASSRGQGAYEQYF.

The V and J genes are TRBV7-8 and TRBJ2-3, with TRBD2 as a possible D gene (6 bases). This CDR3 spans 17 amino acids. CDR1 SGHVS and CDR2 FQNEAQ come from the germline V gene. V lost 1 base and J lost 3, with 17 bases in between. For the CDR3, the DNA is TGTGCCAGCAGCTTAGTCTCCCGGGAGTTTAGAACAGATACGCAGTATTTT. As protein: CASSLVSREFRTDTQYF.

This clone is a singleton in its sample. This chain links TRBV14 with TRBJ1-1; TRBD1 is a possible D gene (5 bases). This CDR3 spans 16 amino acids. V was cut by 4 bases and J by 2 bases, with 17 bases left in between. CDR1 and CDR2 (germline): SGHDN, FVKESK. This CDR3 reads CASSPENRPINTEAFF. The CDR3 DNA sequence: TGTGCCAGCAGCCCAGAGAACAGGCCGATAAACACTGAAGCTTTCTTT.

This chain uses TRBV7-9 with TRBJ2-2, with unresolved D. Trimming stripped 5 bases from V and 2 bases from J, with 18 bases between. The CDR3 is 17 amino acids. Germline V lookup: CDR1 SEHNR, CDR2 FQNEAQ (reference sequence). The CDR3 bases are TGTGCCAGCAGCCTGGTGATCATGACACCTAACACCGGGGAGCTGTTTTTT. Translating it yields CASSLVIMTPNTGELFF.

In its sample, this clone was seen a few times. V and J are TRBV7-2 and TRBJ2-7; 7 bases align to TRBD1. This CDR3 is 14 amino acids long. Germline-derived CDR1 and CDR2 are SGHTA and FQGNSA. With V trimmed by 1 base and J by 3 bases, 3 bases remained unmatched. This chain's CDR3 is CASSLVAGGYEQYF. CDR3 DNA: TGTGCCAGCAGCTTAGTTGCAGGGGGCTACGAGCAGTACTTC.

The V gene is TRBV2, the J gene TRBJ1-3, with a possible D match to TRBD1 (6 bases). The CDR3 loop spans 16 amino acids. The V gene lost 3 bases and the J gene lost 0 bases, with 12 bases spanning the gap. Germline-derived CDR1 and CDR2 are SNHLY and FYNNEI. As DNA, the CDR3 is TGTGCCAGCAGTGAGGACAGTTTCTTCTCTGGAAACACCATATATTTT. It encodes CASSEDSFFSGNTIYF.